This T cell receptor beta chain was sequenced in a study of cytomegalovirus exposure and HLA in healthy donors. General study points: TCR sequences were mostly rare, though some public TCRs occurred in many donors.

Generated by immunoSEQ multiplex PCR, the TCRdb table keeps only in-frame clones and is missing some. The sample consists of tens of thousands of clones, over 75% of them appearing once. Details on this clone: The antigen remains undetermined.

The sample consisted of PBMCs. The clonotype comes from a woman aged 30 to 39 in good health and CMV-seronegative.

CDR3: CSVALFRNNEQFF. The CDR3 DNA is TGCAGCGTTGCGTTATTCCGTAACAATGAGCAGTTCTTC. V gene TRBV29-1 combines with J gene TRBJ2-1; D is unclear. V lost 4 bases and J 5 bases, leaving 12 bases between the germline ends. Germline V lookup: CDR1 SQVTM, CDR2 ANQGSEA. The CDR3 has 13 amino acids.